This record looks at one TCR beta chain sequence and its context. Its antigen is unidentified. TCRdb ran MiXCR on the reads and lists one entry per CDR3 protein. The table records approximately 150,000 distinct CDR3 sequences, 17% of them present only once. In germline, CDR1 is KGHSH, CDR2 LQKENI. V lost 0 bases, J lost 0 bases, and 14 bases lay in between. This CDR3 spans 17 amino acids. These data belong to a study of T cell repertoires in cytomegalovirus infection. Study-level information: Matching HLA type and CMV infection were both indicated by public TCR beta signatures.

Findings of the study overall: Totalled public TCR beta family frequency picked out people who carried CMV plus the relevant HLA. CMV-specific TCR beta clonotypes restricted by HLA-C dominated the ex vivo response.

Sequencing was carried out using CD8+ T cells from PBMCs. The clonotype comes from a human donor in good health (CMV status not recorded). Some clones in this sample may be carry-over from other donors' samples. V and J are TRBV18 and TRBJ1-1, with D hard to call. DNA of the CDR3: TGTGCCAGCTCACCACCGAGGCCCAGTCCGTTGAACACTGAAGCTTTCTTT. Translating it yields CASSPPRPSPLNTEAFF.